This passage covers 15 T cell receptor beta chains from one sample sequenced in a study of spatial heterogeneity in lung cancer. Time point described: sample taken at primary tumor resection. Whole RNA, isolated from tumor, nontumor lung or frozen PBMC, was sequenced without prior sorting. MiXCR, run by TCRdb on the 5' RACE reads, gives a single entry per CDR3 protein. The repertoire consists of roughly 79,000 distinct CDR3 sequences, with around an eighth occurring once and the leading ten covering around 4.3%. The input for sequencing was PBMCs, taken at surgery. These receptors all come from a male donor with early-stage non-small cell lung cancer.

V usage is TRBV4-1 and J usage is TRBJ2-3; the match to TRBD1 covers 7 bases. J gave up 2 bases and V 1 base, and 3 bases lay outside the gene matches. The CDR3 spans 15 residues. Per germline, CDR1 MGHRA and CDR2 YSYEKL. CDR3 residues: CASSQGGQYTDTQYF. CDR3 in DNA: TGCGCCAGCAGCCAAGGGGGACAGTACACAGATACGCAGTATTTT.

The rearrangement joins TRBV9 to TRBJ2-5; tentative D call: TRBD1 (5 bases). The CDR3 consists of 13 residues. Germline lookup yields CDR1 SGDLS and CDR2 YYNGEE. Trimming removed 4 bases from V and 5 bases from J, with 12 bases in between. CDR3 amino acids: CASSPFSGETQYF. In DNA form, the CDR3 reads TGTGCCAGCAGCCCATTCTCAGGGGAGACCCAGTACTTC.

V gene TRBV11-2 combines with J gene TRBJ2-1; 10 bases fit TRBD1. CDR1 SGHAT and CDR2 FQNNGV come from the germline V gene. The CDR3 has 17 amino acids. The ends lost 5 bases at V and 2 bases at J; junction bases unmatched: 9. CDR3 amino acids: CASSRNPGQGTYNEQFF. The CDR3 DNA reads TGTGCCAGCAGCCGGAATCCGGGACAGGGGACCTACAATGAGCAGTTCTTC. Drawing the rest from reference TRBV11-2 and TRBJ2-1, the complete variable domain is EAGVAQSPRYKIIEKRQSVAFWCNPISGHATLYWYQQILGQGPKLLIQFQNNGVVDDSQLPKDRFSAERLKGVDSTLKIQPAKLEDSAVYLCASSRNPGQGTYNEQFFGPGTRLTVL.

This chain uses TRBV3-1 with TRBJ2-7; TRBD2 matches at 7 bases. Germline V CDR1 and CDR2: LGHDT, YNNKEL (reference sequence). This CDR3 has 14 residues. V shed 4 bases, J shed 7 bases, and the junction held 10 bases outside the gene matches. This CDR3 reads CASSPRHPGGEQYF. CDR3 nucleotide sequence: TGTGCCAGCAGCCCTCGACATCCGGGGGGAGAGCAGTACTTC.

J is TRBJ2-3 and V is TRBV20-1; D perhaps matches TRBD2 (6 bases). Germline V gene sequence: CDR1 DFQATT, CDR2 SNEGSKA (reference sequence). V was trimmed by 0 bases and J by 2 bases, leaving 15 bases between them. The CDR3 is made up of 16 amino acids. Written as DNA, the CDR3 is TGCAGTGCTAGAGATCCAGGGCGGGGCTCCACAGATACGCAGTATTTT. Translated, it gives CSARDPGRGSTDTQYF.

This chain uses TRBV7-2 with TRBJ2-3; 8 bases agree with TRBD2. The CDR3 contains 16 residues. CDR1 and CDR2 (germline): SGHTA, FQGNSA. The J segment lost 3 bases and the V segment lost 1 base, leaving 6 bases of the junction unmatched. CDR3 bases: TGTGCCAGCAGCTTAGGAGCGGGAGCGTGGACAGATACGCAGTATTTT. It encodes CASSLGAGAWTDTQYF. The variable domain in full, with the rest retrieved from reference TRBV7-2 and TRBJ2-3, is GAGVSQSPSNKVTEKGKDVELRCDPISGHTALYWYRQSLGQGLEFLIYFQGNSAPDKSGLPSDRFSAERTGGSVSTLTIQRTQQEDSAVYLCASSLGAGAWTDTQYFGPGTRLTVL.

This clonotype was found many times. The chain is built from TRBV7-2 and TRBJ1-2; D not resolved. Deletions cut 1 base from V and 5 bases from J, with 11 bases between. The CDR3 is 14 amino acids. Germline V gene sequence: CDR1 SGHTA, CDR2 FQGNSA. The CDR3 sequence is CASSLGPSLYGYTF. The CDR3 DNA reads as TGTGCCAGCAGCTTAGGCCCGTCTCTTTATGGCTACACCTTC.

The CDR3 region is CASSEPGHYNEQFF. In DNA, the CDR3 is TGTGCCAGCAGTGAACCAGGTCATTACAATGAGCAGTTCTTC. The chain recombines TRBV6-1 with TRBJ2-1; D gene ambiguous. The CDR3 spans 14 residues. Per germline, CDR1 MNHNS and CDR2 SASEGT. V was trimmed by 2 bases and J by 4 bases, leaving 9 bases between them.

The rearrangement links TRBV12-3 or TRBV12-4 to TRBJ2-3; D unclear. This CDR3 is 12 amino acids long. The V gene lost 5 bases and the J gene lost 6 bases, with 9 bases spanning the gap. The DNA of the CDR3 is TGTGCCAGCAGTCTCGCCCGGGATACGCAGTATTTT. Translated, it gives CASSLARDTQYF.

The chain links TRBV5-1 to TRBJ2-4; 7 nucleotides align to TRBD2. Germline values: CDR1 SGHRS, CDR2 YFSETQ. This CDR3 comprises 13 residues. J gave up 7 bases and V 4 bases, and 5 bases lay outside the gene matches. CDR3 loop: CASSDGLVNIQYF. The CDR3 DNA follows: TGCGCCAGCAGCGACGGACTAGTGAACATTCAGTACTTC.

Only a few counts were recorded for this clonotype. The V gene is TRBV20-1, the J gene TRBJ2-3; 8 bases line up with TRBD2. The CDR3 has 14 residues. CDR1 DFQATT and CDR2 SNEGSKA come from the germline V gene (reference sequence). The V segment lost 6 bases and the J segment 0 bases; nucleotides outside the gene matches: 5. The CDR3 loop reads CSALGLDSTDTQYF. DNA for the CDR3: TGCAGTGCCCTGGGACTAGATAGCACAGATACGCAGTATTTT.

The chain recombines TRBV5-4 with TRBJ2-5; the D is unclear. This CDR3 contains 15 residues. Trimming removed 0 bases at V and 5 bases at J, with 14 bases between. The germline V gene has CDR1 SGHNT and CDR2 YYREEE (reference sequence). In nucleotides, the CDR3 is TGTGCCAGCAGCTTGGAGTCCCCGGACCCGGAGACCCAGTACTTC. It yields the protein CASSLESPDPETQYF.

CDR3 residues: CSANDDYGYTF. CDR3 nucleotides: TGCAGTGCGAATGATGACTATGGCTACACCTTC. The chain carries TRBV20-1 and TRBJ1-2; no firm D call. The CDR3 covers 11 residues. Per the germline V gene, CDR1 is DFQATT and CDR2 is SNEGSKA (reference sequence). Trimming took 6 bases from V and 3 from J, leaving 8 bases between them.

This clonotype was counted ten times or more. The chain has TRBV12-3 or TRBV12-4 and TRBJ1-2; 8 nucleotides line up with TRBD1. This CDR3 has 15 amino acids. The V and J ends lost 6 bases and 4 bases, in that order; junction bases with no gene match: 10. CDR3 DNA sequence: TGTGCCAGCAGCCTTTCGGGGGACAGGATCTATGGCTACACCTTC. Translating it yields CASSLSGDRIYGYTF.

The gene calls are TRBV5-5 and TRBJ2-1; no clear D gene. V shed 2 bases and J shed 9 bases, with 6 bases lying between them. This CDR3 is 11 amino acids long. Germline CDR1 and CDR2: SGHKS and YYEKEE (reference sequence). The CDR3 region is CASSLNVEQFF. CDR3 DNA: TGTGCCAGCAGCTTAAATGTTGAGCAGTTCTTC.